This TCR beta chain was found in a study of blood T cells in healthy people across ages. Background on the study: Template-switching capture recovered about one barcoded beta molecule per two T cells. Regarding the study as a whole: It was held that the diversity estimates obtained from one million T cells were underestimates. Naive and antigen-experienced cells were not separated, limiting conclusive comparison. Naive T cell percentage and TCR beta diversity correlated strongly.

The germline V and J ends were trimmed by 6 bases and 0 bases, with 15 bases remaining between them. The CDR3 has 15 residues. Note on this clonotype: Its target is unknown.

Alongside a J-beta primer mix, a sample-barcoded 5' primer served in a second PCR lasting 7 to 11 cycles. MiXCR, applied by TCRdb to the 5' RACE reads, yields one record per CDR3 protein. The sample consists of approximately 1.5 million distinct CDR3 sequences, 42% of them appearing once. This receptor was identified in a woman aged 18-30 years in good health. The sample taken for sequencing was blood. The gene calls are TRBV12-3 or TRBV12-4 and TRBJ2-7; D gene ambiguous. As DNA, the CDR3 is TGTGCCAGCAGCGGCCGGCGTTTAGGCTCCTACGAGCAGTACTTC. Its translation is CASSGRRLGSYEQYF.